This T cell receptor beta chain originates from a study of blood T cells in healthy people across ages. This CDR3 is 14 amino acids long. V was clipped by 5 bases and J by 4 bases; unmatched bases: 5. A second PCR of about 6 to 12 cycles used a sample-barcoded 5' primer and a J-beta primer mix. TCRdb reanalysed the 5' RACE reads using MiXCR and keeps one entry per CDR3 protein. The sample holds 650,000 to 1,000,000 distinct CDR3 sequences, roughly 40% seen once. This rearrangement joins TRBV12-3 or TRBV12-4 to TRBJ1-3; 7 positions match TRBD1. This sequence was found in a man younger than 35 in good health. The specimen was blood. The CDR3 here is CASSQGVEGNTIYF. CDR3 coding DNA: TGTGCCAGCAGTCAGGGGGTTGAGGGAAACACCATATATTTT.